The 30 T cell receptor beta chains given below trace back to one sample, sequenced in a study of cytomegalovirus exposure and HLA in healthy donors. Vbeta (60) and Jbeta (13) primers were used in the PCR. Sequenced by immunoSEQ multiplex PCR; TCRdb stores in-frame clones only, minus some. Here the sample spans 180,000 or so clones, around 78% being singletons. The sample consisted of PBMCs. These receptors all stem from a man aged 18 to 30 in good health and CMV-seronegative.

V usage is TRBV30 and J usage is TRBJ1-5; D unclear. The V and J ends lost 0 bases and 3 bases respectively, with 12 bases between them. The CDR3 sequence is 15 residues long. CDR1 is GTSNPN, CDR2 SVGIG, per germline (reference sequence). The chain's CDR3 is CAWSVPGRFNQPQHF. In DNA, the CDR3 is TGTGCCTGGAGTGTACCGGGTCGGTTCAATCAGCCCCAGCATTTT.

The genes are TRBV28 and TRBJ2-5, with D perhaps matching TRBD2 (6 bases). Trimming removed 2 bases at V and 12 bases at J, with 22 bases between. Looked up from germline, CDR1 is MDHEN and CDR2 is SYDVKM. The CDR3 totals 15 residues. This CDR3 reads CASSLTGGNPRWEYF. CDR3 in DNA: TGTGCCAGCAGTTTAACCGGAGGGAACCCCCGCTGGGAGTACTTC.

The chain recombines TRBV5-4 with TRBJ2-7; possible D gene TRBD2, 6 bases. V lost 4 bases to trimming and J lost 3 bases, with 17 bases between them. The CDR3 is 15 amino acids. Germline V gives CDR1 SGHNT, CDR2 YYREEE (reference sequence). The CDR3 DNA follows: TGTGCCAGCAGCAAGGGTTCGGGACTGGGCTACGAGCAGTACTTC. Translation gives CASSKGSGLGYEQYF.

The V call is TRBV30, the J call TRBJ1-1; the D gene is possibly TRBD1 (6 bases). The V gene lost 3 bases and the J gene lost 4 bases, with 12 bases spanning the gap. The germline V gene encodes CDR1 GTSNPN and CDR2 SVGIG (reference sequence). This CDR3 is built from 13 residues. The CDR3 sequence: CAWSGGGGTEAFF. The CDR3 DNA follows: TGTGCCTGGAGCGGGGGGGGCGGCACTGAAGCTTTCTTT.

This chain links TRBV18 with TRBJ1-6; D is undetermined. The CDR3 contains 13 residues. Germline values: CDR1 KGHSH, CDR2 LQKENI. Trimming left V 10 bases short and J 5 bases short, with 12 bases between. DNA of the CDR3: TGTGCCACCGGTCCGTCGGATAATTCACCCCTCCACTTT. Its translation is CATGPSDNSPLHF. The full variable domain, with the rest looked up from reference TRBV18 and TRBJ1-6, is NAGVMQNPRHLVRRRGQEARLRCSPMKGHSHVYWYRQLPEEGLKFMVYLQKENIIDESGMPKERFSAEFPKEGPSILRIQQVVRGDSAAYFCATGPSDNSPLHFGNGTRLTVT.

This chain joins TRBV6-5 and TRBJ1-2; D gene uncertain. The V gene lost 0 bases and the J gene lost 6 bases, with 8 bases spanning the gap. In germline, CDR1 is MNHEY, CDR2 SVGAGI. The CDR3 is made up of 13 amino acids. In nucleotides, the CDR3 is TGTGCCAGCAGTTACTCGAGCGGGGATGGCTACACCTTC. Translated: CASSYSSGDGYTF.

This clone has a handful of counts. The V call is TRBV4-1, the J call TRBJ2-3; the match to TRBD2 covers 10 bases. The CDR3 is 18 residues long. Germline CDR1 is MGHRA and CDR2 is YSYEKL. V was clipped by 5 bases and J by 7 bases; unmatched bases: 18. CDR3 sequence reads: CASSIGEWGTSVLHTQYF. As DNA, the CDR3 is TGCGCCAGCAGCATAGGGGAATGGGGGACTAGCGTTTTACATACGCAGTATTTT.

This clone was observed a handful of times. The rearrangement joins TRBV11-2 to TRBJ2-5; TRBD2 matches at 7 bases. The germline V gene has CDR1 SGHAT and CDR2 FQNNGV. V lost 3 bases and J lost 1; bases outside the gene matches: 5. The CDR3 covers 15 residues. The CDR3 bases are TGTGCCAGCAGCTTCCGCGCTAGCGGCCAAGAGACCCAGTACTTC. This encodes CASSFRASGQETQYF.

This clone was seen more than once but under ten times. One end of the junction fails to match germline, which may point to a read error. Other DNA sequences from this sample encode an identical CDR3 as well. In nucleotides, the CDR3 is TGCAGCGTGGGGGGACAGGGCTCCAACGAGCAGTACTTC. It is translated as CSVGGQGSNEQYF. The J gene is TRBJ2-7, the V gene TRBV29-1; 9 nucleotides agree with TRBD1. The CDR3 has 13 amino acids. Germline CDR1 and CDR2: SQVTM and ANQGSEA.

The chain links TRBV5-1 to TRBJ1-4, with TRBD1 as a possible D gene (6 bases). Germline CDR1 reads SGHRS; CDR2 reads YFSETQ. This CDR3 has 16 residues. The germline V and J ends were trimmed by 3 bases and 8 bases, with 20 bases remaining between them. The CDR3 protein is CASSSTGSGFREKLFF. The CDR3 nucleotides read TGCGCCAGCAGCTCTACAGGGTCTGGGTTCCGGGAAAAACTGTTTTTT.

The gene calls are TRBV4-2 and TRBJ1-1; D is perhaps TRBD1 (5 bases). Looked up from germline, CDR1 is LGHNA and CDR2 is YNFKEQ. The CDR3 consists of 13 residues. Trimming stripped 4 bases from V and 5 bases from J, with 11 bases between. CDR3 DNA: TGTGCCAGCAGCCCTGACCGGACAACTGAAGCTTTCTTT. Translated, it gives CASSPDRTTEAFF.

This clone appeared a single time. This chain joins TRBV7-9 and TRBJ2-5; D is unclear. The ends were cut back, 5 bases at V and 1 base at J, with 11 bases in the middle. The CDR3 covers 14 residues. Germline values: CDR1 SEHNR, CDR2 FQNEAQ (reference sequence). The CDR3 region is CASSQWQIQETQYF. The CDR3 bases are TGTGCCAGCAGCCAGTGGCAGATCCAAGAGACCCAGTACTTC.

The J gene is TRBJ2-7, the V gene TRBV9; TRBD1 aligns across 8 bases. Trimming at V came to 0 bases and at J to 1 base, leaving 15 bases not matched to a gene. CDR3 size: 19 residues. In germline, CDR1 is SGDLS, CDR2 YYNGEE. The CDR3 loop is CASSVGLGVGTGHSYEQYF. CDR3 coding DNA: TGTGCCAGCAGCGTAGGGTTGGGTGTGGGGACAGGTCATTCCTACGAGCAGTACTTC.

This clone turned up a few times. The chain uses TRBV28 and TRBJ2-7; 7 positions agree with TRBD1. CDR3 size: 17 residues. With V trimmed by 1 base and J by 2 bases, 11 bases remained unmatched. Germline V gene lookup returns CDR1 MDHEN and CDR2 SYDVKM. The DNA of the CDR3 is TGTGCCAGCAGTTTATCCATTCTCAGGGGGTCTCCCTACGAGCAGTACTTC. Protein product: CASSLSILRGSPYEQYF.

The chain is built from TRBV5-1 and TRBJ2-7; 12 bases line up with TRBD1. Germline CDR1 reads SGHRS; CDR2 reads YFSETQ. Trimming took 4 bases from V and 5 from J; bases not matched to a gene: 4. CDR3 length equals 14 residues. CDR3 bases: TGCGCCAGCAGCCCCGGGACAGGGGGCAACGAGCAGTACTTC. Protein: CASSPGTGGNEQYF.

V and J are TRBV2 and TRBJ2-1, with 10 positions matching TRBD2. V lost 5 bases, J lost 9 bases, and 4 bases stayed unmatched. Germline values: CDR1 SNHLY, CDR2 FYNNEI. The CDR3 is made up of 13 amino acids. The CDR3 nucleotides are TGTGCCAGCAGTCCTAGACTAGCGGGTGAGCAGTTCTTC. As protein: CASSPRLAGEQFF.

The rearrangement joins TRBV4-1 to TRBJ1-6, with a weak D call TRBD1 (6 bases). The CDR3 is 15 residues long. Germline CDR1 and CDR2: MGHRA and YSYEKL. Deletions cut 1 base from V and 5 bases from J, with 9 bases between. For the CDR3, the DNA is TGCGCCAGCAGCCAAGTGGCAGGGGATAATTCACCCCTCCACTTT. Residues: CASSQVAGDNSPLHF.

The V call is TRBV30, the J call TRBJ2-7; D is possibly TRBD2 (6 bases). Germline assignment: CDR1 GTSNPN and CDR2 SVGIG (reference sequence). The CDR3 runs to 14 residues. Trimming removed 4 bases at V and 6 bases at J, with 19 bases between. CDR3 amino acids: CAWTRLMARGEQYF. For the CDR3, the DNA is TGTGCCTGGACCCGCCTGATGGCGCGGGGCGAGCAGTACTTC.

A remark on this clone: At the DNA level, this CDR3 is encoded by other sequences in the same sample as well. The chain joins TRBV6-6 to TRBJ1-1; D unclear. V was pared by 5 bases and J by 2 bases, with 6 bases between. The CDR3 consists of 12 residues. In germline, CDR1 is MNHNY, CDR2 SVGAGI (reference sequence). This chain's CDR3 is CASSPSNTEAFF. The CDR3 nucleotides read TGTGCCAGCAGTCCCTCCAACACTGAAGCTTTCTTT.

About this clone itself: Other DNA sequences within the sample encode an identical CDR3. The chain has TRBV5-1 and TRBJ2-7; tentatively, D is TRBD2 (6 bases). The CDR3 extends over 14 amino acids. From germline, CDR1 is SGHRS and CDR2 YFSETQ. V lost 4 bases and J 2 bases, leaving 13 bases between the germline ends. The CDR3 loop is CASSRVGGAYEQYF. The CDR3 DNA reads as TGCGCCAGCAGCCGCGTGGGGGGAGCCTACGAGCAGTACTTC.

In nucleotides, the CDR3 is TGTGCCAGTACCTCGGGGAGCTCCTATAATTCACCCCTCCACTTT. This sequence encodes CASTSGSSYNSPLHF. The gene calls are TRBV19 and TRBJ1-6, with no clear D. Germline V gives CDR1 LNHDA, CDR2 SQIVND (reference sequence). The CDR3 is 15 residues long. Between the trimmed V and J ends, which lost 7 bases and 0 bases, there was a span of 10 bases.

The V call is TRBV11-2, the J call TRBJ1-1, with 7 bases identical to TRBD1. J lost 0 bases, V lost 4 bases, and 5 bases had no gene match. The CDR3 has 15 amino acids. Germline loops: CDR1 SGHAT, CDR2 FQNNGV. The CDR3 nucleotides are TGTGCCAGCAGCTCCCAGGGACAGTTGAACACTGAAGCTTTCTTT. Protein sequence: CASSSQGQLNTEAFF.

The rearrangement uses TRBV9 and TRBJ2-1, with D possibly TRBD2 on 5 matching bases. The V gene's germline CDR1 is SGDLS and CDR2 YYNGEE. There are 11 residues in the CDR3. The V and J ends lost 6 bases and 7 bases respectively, with 8 bases between them. CDR3 in DNA: TGTGCCAGCACCGAGGGAAATGAGCAGTTCTTC. Translation: CASTEGNEQFF.

The rearrangement links TRBV28 to TRBJ1-2; 9 nucleotides agree with TRBD1. CDR1 is MDHEN, CDR2 SYDVKM, per germline. V was clipped by 6 bases and J by 3 bases; unmatched bases: 5. The CDR3 is made up of 14 amino acids. Here the CDR3 DNA reads TGTGCCAGCAGGGGACAGGGAGTATACTATGGCTACACCTTC. Its protein is CASRGQGVYYGYTF.

For the CDR3, the DNA is TGTGCCTGGAGTGGTAGCGGGAGAACCTACGAGCAGTACTTC. Protein sequence: CAWSGSGRTYEQYF. The chain links TRBV30 to TRBJ2-7; the match to TRBD2 covers 9 bases. The CDR3 totals 14 residues. Trimming cost V 1 base and J 2 bases; bases outside gene matches: 3. Germline-derived CDR1 and CDR2 are GTSNPN and SVGIG (reference sequence).

This sequence joins TRBV4-1 and TRBJ2-1; TRBD1 aligns across 11 bases. CDR1 and CDR2 from the germline V gene are MGHRA and YSYEKL. The CDR3 has 16 amino acids. J gave up 3 bases and V 4 bases, and 5 bases lay outside the gene matches. CDR3 in amino acids: CASSRGGQGDYNEQFF. CDR3 nucleotide sequence: TGCGCCAGCAGCCGAGGGGGACAGGGGGACTACAATGAGCAGTTCTTC.

This clone was found many times. This chain uses TRBV5-1 with TRBJ2-7; TRBD1 matches at 8 bases. Germline CDR1 SGHRS, CDR2 YFSETQ. Germline trimming cut 5 bases from V and 2 bases from J; bases unmatched to any gene: 0. The CDR3 runs to 12 residues. This chain's CDR3 is CASRTGAYEQYF. CDR3 bases: TGCGCCAGCAGGACAGGGGCCTACGAGCAGTACTTC.

V usage is TRBV5-4 and J usage is TRBJ2-2, with D maybe TRBD2 (5 bases). Germline values: CDR1 SGHNT, CDR2 YYREEE (reference sequence). The CDR3 extends over 13 amino acids. V was pared by 6 bases and J by 0 bases, with 6 bases between. This CDR3 is CASTGTNTGELFF. In DNA form, the CDR3 reads TGTGCCAGCACCGGGACGAACACCGGGGAGCTGTTTTTT.

In the case of this clone: A read error may produce the germline difference seen at one junction end. The rearrangement joins TRBV30 to TRBJ1-1, with 7 bases lining up with TRBD1. CDR1 is GTSNPN and CDR2 is SVGIG in the germline V gene (reference sequence). This CDR3 is 12 amino acids long. This CDR3 reads CAWSVMRGPLHF. The CDR3 bases are TGTGCCTGGAGTGTAATGAGGGGGCCGCTCCATTTT.

This clone has only a few counts. The chain combines TRBV15 with TRBJ2-1; D is unclear. The length of the CDR3 is 12 residues. Germline loops: CDR1 LNHNV, CDR2 YYDKDF (reference sequence). Trimming shortened V by 0 bases and J by 9 bases, and 6 bases separated the two germline ends. CDR3 DNA sequence: TGTGCCACCAGCAGAGATGCCGGTGAGCAGTTCTTC. Translating gives CATSRDAGEQFF.